Listed below are T cell receptor beta chains from one sample, sequenced in a study of CD8 T cells in ankylosing spondylitis. MiXCR, applied by TCRdb to the 5' RACE reads, yields one record per CDR3 protein. The data show some 840,000 distinct CDR3 sequences, 12% seen once. The sample comprised blood, either unsorted or a sorted T cell fraction (not recorded which). The receptors stem from a male donor with ankylosing spondylitis. CDR3s include the opening cysteine and the closing phenylalanine or tryptophan. A D gene is named only where the DNA matches it firmly. Where a row states a size, it is once, few, many or the class of an expanded clone; other rows omit it.

TRBV6-5	TRBJ2-3	-	many	TGTGCCAGCAGTAACCCCCCACCGAGCACAGATACGCAGTATTTT	CASSNPPPSTDTQYF
TRBV7-2	TRBJ1-3	-	-	TGTGCCAGCAGCCGACAGACGGGACAAGGAAACACCATATATTTT	CASSRQTGQGNTIYF
TRBV7-9	TRBJ1-2	TRBD1	few	TGTGCCAGCAGCGCCGGGACAGGGTACTCTAACTATGGCTACACCTTC	CASSAGTGYSNYGYTF
TRBV6-2/TRBV6-3	TRBJ1-5	-	few	TGTGCCAGCAGTAACGAGTGGGGAAGGCAGCCCCAGCATTTT	CASSNEWGRQPQHF
TRBV5-1	TRBJ2-5	-	few	TGCGCCAGCGCCGCTACGGGCCAAGAGACCCAGTACTTC	CASAATGQETQYF
TRBV5-1	TRBJ2-3	-	many	TGCGCCAGCAGCTCTTCGCTAGGGGATACGCAGTATTTT	CASSSSLGDTQYF
TRBV9	TRBJ1-1	-	-	TGTGCCAGCAGCGCAGAGGGGGGCAATCTTGAAGCTTTCTTT	CASSAEGGNLEAFF
TRBV20-1	TRBJ2-1	-	few	TGCAGTGCTAGTGGGCTTGGGTATGAGCAGTTCTTC	CSASGLGYEQFF
TRBV5-1	TRBJ2-6	-	-	TGCGCCAGCAGCTTGGGCATCTCTGGGGCCAACGTCCTGACTTTC	CASSLGISGANVLTF
TRBV20-1	TRBJ2-5	-	many	TGCAGTGCCCCAGCGGACGCAGGGCGAGAGACCCAGTACTTC	CSAPADAGRETQYF
TRBV20-1	TRBJ2-3	-	-	TGCAGTGCTAGAGATCTGGGCGGGGGCACAGATACGCAGTATTTT	CSARDLGGGTDTQYF
TRBV7-2	TRBJ2-5	-	many	TGTGCCAGCAGCTTAGCGCTAATAAGAAAGACCCAGTACTTC	CASSLALIRKTQYF
TRBV12-3/TRBV12-4	TRBJ2-7	TRBD1	few	TGTGCCAGCACCGCCGGGACAGGGGGCCGCGAGCAGTACTTC	CASTAGTGGREQYF
TRBV27	TRBJ2-1	TRBD1	-	TGTGCCAGCAGCCTGTTGGACAGGAATGAGCAGTTCTTC	CASSLLDRNEQFF
TRBV19	TRBJ2-3	-	many	TGTGCCAGTAGTCGTCAGAGCACAGATACGCAGTATTTT	CASSRQSTDTQYF
TRBV7-8	TRBJ1-5	-	few	TGTGCCAGCAGCTTAGCGACAGGCGCCGATAGCAATCAGCCCCAGCATTTT	CASSLATGADSNQPQHF
TRBV6-1	TRBJ2-1	-	many	TGTGCCAGCGGGATGATGGAGCGGAGTGAGCAGTTCTTC	CASGMMERSEQFF
TRBV12-3/TRBV12-4	TRBJ1-1	TRBD1	few	TGTGCCAGCAGGCCGGGACAGGGGGCGGTTGAAGCTTTCTTT	CASRPGQGAVEAFF
TRBV4-1	TRBJ2-6	-	-	TGCGCCAGCAGCAATTGGGCGAAATCTGGGGCCAACGTCCTGACTTTC	CASSNWAKSGANVLTF
TRBV4-3	TRBJ2-7	-	few	TGCGCCAGCAGCCTAAAGTGGGGCCGCGACGTCTCCTACGAGCAGTACTTC	CASSLKWGRDVSYEQYF
TRBV5-5	TRBJ1-1	-	-	TGTGCCAGCAGCACGCGCAGGACGGGGAACACTGAAGCTTTCTTT	CASSTRRTGNTEAFF
TRBV6-1	TRBJ2-7	-	-	TGTGCCAGCAGCCGGGACATCAGCTCCTACGAGCAGTACTTC	CASSRDISSYEQYF
TRBV11-2	TRBJ2-3	TRBD2	-	TGTGCCAGCAGCTTCTCCCAAGCACTAGCGGGGCCCACAGATACGCAGTATTTT	CASSFSQALAGPTDTQYF
TRBV20-1	TRBJ2-5	-	-	TGCAGTGCTAGGGTAGCGGCGTACCAAGAGACCCAGTACTTC	CSARVAAYQETQYF
TRBV20-1	TRBJ2-5	TRBD1	-	TGCAGTGCTCGCGGACCGACAGGGCTCGAGGAGACCCAGTACTTC	CSARGPTGLEETQYF
TRBV7-2	TRBJ1-6	-	few	TGTGCCAGCAGCACCCGTGGGGGACTGTATAATTCACCCCTCCACTTT	CASSTRGGLYNSPLHF
TRBV25-1	TRBJ1-2	TRBD1	few	TGTGCCAGCAGTGATTGGACAGGGAGAGGCTACACCTTC	CASSDWTGRGYTF
TRBV9	TRBJ2-5	TRBD2	-	TGTGCCAGCAGCGTAGGTATTAGCGGGGGTACGGAGACCCAGTACTTC	CASSVGISGGTETQYF
TRBV5-1	TRBJ2-3	TRBD2	-	TGCGCCAGCAGCCCTAGCGGGTTGACTAGCACAGATACGCAGTATTTT	CASSPSGLTSTDTQYF
TRBV12-3/TRBV12-4	TRBJ2-7	-	many	TGTGCCAGCAGTTTAGGCACAGATGGCGAGCAGTACTTC	CASSLGTDGEQYF